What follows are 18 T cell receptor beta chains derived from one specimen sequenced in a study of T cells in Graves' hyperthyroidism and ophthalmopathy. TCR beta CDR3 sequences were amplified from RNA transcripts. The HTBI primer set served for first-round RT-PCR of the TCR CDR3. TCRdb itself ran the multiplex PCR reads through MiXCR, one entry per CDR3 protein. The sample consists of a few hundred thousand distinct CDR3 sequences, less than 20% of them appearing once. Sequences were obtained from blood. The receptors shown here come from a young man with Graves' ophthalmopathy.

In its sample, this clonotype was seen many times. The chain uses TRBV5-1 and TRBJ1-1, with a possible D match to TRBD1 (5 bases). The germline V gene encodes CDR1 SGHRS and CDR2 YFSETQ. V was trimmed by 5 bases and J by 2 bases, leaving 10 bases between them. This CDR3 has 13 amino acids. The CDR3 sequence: CASRMGVNTEAFF. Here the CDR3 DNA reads TGCGCCAGCAGGATGGGGGTTAACACTGAAGCTTTCTTT. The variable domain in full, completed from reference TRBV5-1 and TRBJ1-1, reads KAGVTQTPRYLIKTRGQQVTLSCSPISGHRSVSWYQQTPGQGLQFLFEYFSETQRNKGNFPGRFSGRQFSNSRSEMNVSTLELGDSALYLCASRMGVNTEAFFGQGTRLTVV.

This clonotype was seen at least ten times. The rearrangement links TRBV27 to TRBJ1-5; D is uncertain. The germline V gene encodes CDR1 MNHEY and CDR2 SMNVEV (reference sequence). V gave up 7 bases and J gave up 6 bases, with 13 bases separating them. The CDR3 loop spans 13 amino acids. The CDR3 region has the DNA TGTGCCAGCAAAAGAGGCAGCGGTCAGCCCCAGCATTTT. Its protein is CASKRGSGQPQHF.

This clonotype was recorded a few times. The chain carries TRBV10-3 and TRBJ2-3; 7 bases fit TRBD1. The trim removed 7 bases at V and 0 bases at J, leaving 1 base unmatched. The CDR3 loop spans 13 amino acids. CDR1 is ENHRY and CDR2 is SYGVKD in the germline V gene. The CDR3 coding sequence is TGTGCCATCAAAGGGGGCAGCACAGATACGCAGTATTTT. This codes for CAIKGGSTDTQYF.

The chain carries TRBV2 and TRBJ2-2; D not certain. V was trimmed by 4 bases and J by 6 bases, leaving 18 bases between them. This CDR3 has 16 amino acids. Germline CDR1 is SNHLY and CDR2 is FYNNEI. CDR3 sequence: CASSGPSLETSGELFF. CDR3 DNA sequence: TGTGCCAGCAGTGGCCCCAGTCTAGAGACCTCCGGGGAGCTGTTTTTT.

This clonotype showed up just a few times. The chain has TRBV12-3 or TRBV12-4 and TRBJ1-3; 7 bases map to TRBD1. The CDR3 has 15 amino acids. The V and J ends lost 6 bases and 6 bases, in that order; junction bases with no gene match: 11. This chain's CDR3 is CASSPTGSIVNTIYF. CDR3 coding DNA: TGTGCCAGCAGCCCGACAGGGTCTATCGTAAACACCATATATTTT.

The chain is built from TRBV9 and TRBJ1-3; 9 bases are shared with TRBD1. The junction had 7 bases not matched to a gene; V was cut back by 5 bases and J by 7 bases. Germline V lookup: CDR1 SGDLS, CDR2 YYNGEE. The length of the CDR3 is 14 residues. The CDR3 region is CASRPGDRANTIYF. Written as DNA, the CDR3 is TGTGCCAGCAGACCTGGGGACAGGGCGAACACCATATATTTT. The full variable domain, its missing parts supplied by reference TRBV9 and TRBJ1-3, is DSGVTQTPKHLITATGQRVTLRCSPRSGDLSVYWYQQSLDQGLQFLIQYYNGEERAKGNILERFSAQQFPDLHSELNLSSLELGDSALYFCASRPGDRANTIYFGEGSWLTVV.

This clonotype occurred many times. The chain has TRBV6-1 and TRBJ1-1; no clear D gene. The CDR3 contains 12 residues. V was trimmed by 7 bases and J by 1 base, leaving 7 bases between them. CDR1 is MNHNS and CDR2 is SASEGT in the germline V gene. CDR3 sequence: CASTAANTEAFF. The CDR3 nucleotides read TGTGCCAGCACAGCCGCGAACACTGAAGCTTTCTTT.

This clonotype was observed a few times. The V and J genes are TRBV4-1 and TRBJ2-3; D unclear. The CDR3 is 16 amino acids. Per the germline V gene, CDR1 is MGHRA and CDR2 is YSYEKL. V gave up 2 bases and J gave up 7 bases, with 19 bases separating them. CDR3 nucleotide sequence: TGCGCCAGCAGCCAACCATTGAGAGGATCGGGCCATACGCAGTATTTT. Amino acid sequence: CASSQPLRGSGHTQYF.

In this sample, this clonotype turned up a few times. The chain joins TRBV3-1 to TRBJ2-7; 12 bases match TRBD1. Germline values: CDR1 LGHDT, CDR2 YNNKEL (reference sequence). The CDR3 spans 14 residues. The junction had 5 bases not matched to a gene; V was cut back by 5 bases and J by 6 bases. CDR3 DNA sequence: TGTGCCAGCAGCTTGGGACAGGGGGCTCTCGAGCAGTACTTC. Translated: CASSLGQGALEQYF.

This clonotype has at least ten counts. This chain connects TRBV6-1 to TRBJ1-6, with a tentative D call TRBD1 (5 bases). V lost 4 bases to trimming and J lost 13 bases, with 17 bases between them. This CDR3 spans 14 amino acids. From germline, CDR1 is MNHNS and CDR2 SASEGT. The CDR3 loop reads CASSAGTAIPPLHF. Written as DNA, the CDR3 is TGTGCCAGCAGTGCCGGGACGGCCATCCCCCCCCTCCACTTT.

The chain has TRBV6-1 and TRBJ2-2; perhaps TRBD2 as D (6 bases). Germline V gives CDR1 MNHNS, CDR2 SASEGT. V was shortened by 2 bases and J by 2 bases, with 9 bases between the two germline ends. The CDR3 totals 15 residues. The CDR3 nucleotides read TGTGCCAGCAGTGAAATTAGCGGCAACACCGGGGAGCTGTTTTTT. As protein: CASSEISGNTGELFF.

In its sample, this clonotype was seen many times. The CDR3 spells CASSLGGQGGQPQHF. The CDR3 bases are TGTGCCAGCAGCTTAGGGGGACAGGGGGGACAGCCCCAGCATTTT. The chain employs TRBV7-2 and TRBJ1-5; 11 bases line up with TRBD1. V shed 1 base, J shed 7 bases, and the junction held 3 bases outside the gene matches. Germline V CDR1 and CDR2: SGHTA, FQGNSA. This CDR3 region has 15 residues. Supplemented by reference TRBV7-2 and TRBJ1-5, the full variable domain reads GAGVSQSPSNKVTEKGKDVELRCDPISGHTALYWYRQSLGQGLEFLIYFQGNSAPDKSGLPSDRFSAERTGGSVSTLTIQRTQQEDSAVYLCASSLGGQGGQPQHFGDGTRLSIL.

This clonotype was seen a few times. The CDR3 spells CASSIAGRQEPQHF. The CDR3 DNA reads TGTGCCAGTAGTATAGCGGGAAGACAGGAGCCCCAGCATTTT. The chain recombines TRBV19 with TRBJ1-5; D might be TRBD1 (6 bases). The ends were cut back, 1 base at V and 8 bases at J, with 12 bases in the middle. CDR1 and CDR2 from the germline V gene are LNHDA and SQIVND (reference sequence). The CDR3 has 14 residues.

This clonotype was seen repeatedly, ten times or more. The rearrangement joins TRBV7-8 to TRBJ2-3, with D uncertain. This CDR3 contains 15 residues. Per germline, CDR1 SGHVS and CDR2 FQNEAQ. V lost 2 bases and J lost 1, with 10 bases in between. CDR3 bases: TGTGCCAGCAGCTTACGGTCAGGCGGCACAGATACGCAGTATTTT. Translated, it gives CASSLRSGGTDTQYF.

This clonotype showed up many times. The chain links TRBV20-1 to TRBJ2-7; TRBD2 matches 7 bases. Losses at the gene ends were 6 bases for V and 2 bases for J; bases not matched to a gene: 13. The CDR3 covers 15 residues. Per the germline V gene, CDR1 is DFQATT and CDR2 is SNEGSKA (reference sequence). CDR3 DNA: TGCAGTGCCCCCAGGAATCGGGGGGTGACCTACGAGCAGTACTTC. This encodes CSAPRNRGVTYEQYF.

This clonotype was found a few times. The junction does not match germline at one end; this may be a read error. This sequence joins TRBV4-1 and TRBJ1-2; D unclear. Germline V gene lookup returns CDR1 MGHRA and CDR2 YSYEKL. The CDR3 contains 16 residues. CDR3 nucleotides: TGCGCCAGCAGCCAAGAAGTGGCAGCGCCTAACTCTGGCTACACCTTC. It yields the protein CASSQEVAAPNSGYTF.

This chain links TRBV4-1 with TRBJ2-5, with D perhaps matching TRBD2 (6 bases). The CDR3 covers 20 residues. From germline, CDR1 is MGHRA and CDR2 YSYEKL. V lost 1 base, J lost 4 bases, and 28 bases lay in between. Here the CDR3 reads CASSQVGRFPYYFGRETQYF. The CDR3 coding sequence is TGCGCCAGCAGCCAAGTGGGGAGGTTCCCTTACTACTTCGGACGAGAGACCCAGTACTTC.

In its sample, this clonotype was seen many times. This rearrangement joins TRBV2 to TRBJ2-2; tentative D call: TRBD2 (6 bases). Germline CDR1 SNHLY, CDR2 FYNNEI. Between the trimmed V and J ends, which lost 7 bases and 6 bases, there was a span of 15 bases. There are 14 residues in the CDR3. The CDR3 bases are TGTGCCAGCAACTTAAGAGGGGAGGCCGGGGAGCTGTTTTTT. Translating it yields CASNLRGEAGELFF.